Listed below are T cell receptor beta chains from one sample, sequenced in a study of cytomegalovirus exposure and HLA in healthy donors. The table came from immunoSEQ multiplex PCR; TCRdb's copy has only in-frame clones and leaves some out. The sample holds roughly 160,000 clones, 71% seen once. Sequences were obtained from PBMCs. The receptors derive from a girl aged 5 to 17 in good health and CMV-seronegative. Each CDR3 is given with its conserved first and last residue. A D gene is named only where the DNA matches it firmly. Clone sizes are given selectively: once, few, many, or a class where the clone is expanded.

cdr3_length | j_call | clone_size | v_call | d_call | cdr3_nt | cdr3_aa
14 | TRBJ1-6 | few | TRBV19 | - | TGTGCCAGTAGTAAAGACCTGTCGTTTTCACCCCTCCACTTT | CASSKDLSFSPLHF
14 | TRBJ2-3 | - | TRBV29-1 | - | TGCAGCGCTCCGGGGGGCTCAGGCACAGATACGCAGTATTTT | CSAPGGSGTDTQYF
15 | TRBJ1-3 | few | TRBV4-1 | - | TGCGCCAGCAGCCAAACAGGGATTTTTGCAAACACCATATATTTT | CASSQTGIFANTIYF
13 | TRBJ2-5 | - | TRBV19 | - | TGTGCCAGTGGGCGCGGGGACTTGGAGACCCAGTACTTC | CASGRGDLETQYF
14 | TRBJ1-2 | - | TRBV6-6 | - | TGTGCCAGCAGTTCCTTCGTGCAGAACTATGGCTACACCTTC | CASSSFVQNYGYTF
13 | TRBJ1-3 | - | TRBV19 | - | TGTGCCAGTAGTATCGTCTCTGGAAACACCATATATTTT | CASSIVSGNTIYF
14 | TRBJ2-5 | - | TRBV6-4 | - | TGTGCCAGCAGTGACACACGAAGGGGAGAGACCCAGTACTTC | CASSDTRRGETQYF
14 | TRBJ2-6 | - | TRBV29-1 | - | TGCAGCGTTGACAGCGTCTCTGGGGCCAACGTCCTGACTTTC | CSVDSVSGANVLTF
18 | TRBJ1-4 | - | TRBV5-6 | - | TGTGCCAGCAGCTTCCGGGGTGTCGCTCATTCAACTAATGAAAAACTGTTTTTT | CASSFRGVAHSTNEKLFF
13 | TRBJ1-4 | few | TRBV11-2 | - | TGTGCCAGCAGCTTAGATGTGAGGGAAAAACTGTTTTTT | CASSLDVREKLFF
14 | TRBJ2-7 | - | TRBV5-6 | - | TGTGCCAGCAGCTCCCCCGACAGTTACTACGAGCAGTACTTC | CASSSPDSYYEQYF
13 | TRBJ1-5 | - | TRBV12-5 | - | TGTGCTAGTGACCTGGGGGAGGATCAGCCCCAGCATTTT | CASDLGEDQPQHF
16 | TRBJ1-3 | - | TRBV6-1 | - | TGTGCCAGCAGTGGGGCCCCCTTTAGCTCTGGAAACACCATATATTTT | CASSGAPFSSGNTIYF
15 | TRBJ1-5 | - | TRBV9 | TRBD1 | TGTGCCAGCAGCCTAGGGACAGGTTACAATCAGCCCCAGCATTTT | CASSLGTGYNQPQHF
15 | TRBJ2-7 | - | TRBV4-1 | - | TGCGCCAGCAGCCAAGAAAAGGGGTTAGCCTACGAGCAGTACTTC | CASSQEKGLAYEQYF
14 | TRBJ1-1 | once | TRBV27 | - | TGTGCCAGCTGGTCAGGGTGGGCGAACACTGAAGCTTTCTTT | CASWSGWANTEAFF
17 | TRBJ1-1 | - | TRBV23-1 | - | TGCGCCAGCGGAACAGGGAAAGCAGACCCCCTAAACACTGAAGCTTTCTTT | CASGTGKADPLNTEAFF
15 | TRBJ1-2 | - | TRBV5-1 | - | TGCGCCAGCAGCTTAGGTTGGGGAGAGGTGAATGGCTACACCTTC | CASSLGWGEVNGYTF
16 | TRBJ2-1 | - | TRBV4-1 | - | TGCGCCAGCAGCCAAGATGAGTTGAGCTCCTACAATGAGCAGTTCTTC | CASSQDELSSYNEQFF
18 | TRBJ1-3 | once | TRBV5-6 | - | TGTGCCAGCAGCCCCCCGGACAGCAAAAACCGGCCCGGAAACACCATATATTTT | CASSPPDSKNRPGNTIYF
15 | TRBJ1-1 | - | TRBV2 | - | TGTGCCAGCAGTGTCGCGGGTCGCATGAACACTGAAGCTTTCTTT | CASSVAGRMNTEAFF
15 | TRBJ2-1 | - | TRBV4-1 | - | TGCGCCAGCAGCCAACTCCGTACTAGCTGGGATGAGCAGTTCTTC | CASSQLRTSWDEQFF
14 | TRBJ1-4 | - | TRBV7-8 | - | TGTGCCAGCAGCTTGAGAGAGGAGGGTGAAAAACTGTTTTTT | CASSLREEGEKLFF
13 | TRBJ1-1 | - | TRBV9 | TRBD1 | TGTGCCAGCAGCAAGACAGGGGACACTGAAGCTTTCTTT | CASSKTGDTEAFF
15 | TRBJ2-1 | - | TRBV9 | TRBD2 | TGTGCCAGCAGCGCCGGGACTAGCGGGTACAATGAGCAGTTCTTC | CASSAGTSGYNEQFF
15 | TRBJ1-5 | - | TRBV6-1 | TRBD1 | TGTGCCAGCAGGTCCGACAGGGGGCGGAATCAGCCCCAGCATTTT | CASRSDRGRNQPQHF
14 | TRBJ1-4 | - | TRBV2 | - | TGTGCCAGCAGTGAATCCGGGTTCGATGAAAAACTGTTTTTT | CASSESGFDEKLFF
17 | TRBJ2-2 | - | TRBV19 | TRBD2 | TGTGCCAGTAGTTCACGACTAGCCGGGGCGGGGGTCGGGGAGCTGTTTTTT | CASSSRLAGAGVGELFF
15 | TRBJ2-5 | - | TRBV10-3 | TRBD2 | TGTGCCATCAGTGAGTCAAAGCGGGGGGAAGAGACCCAGTACTTC | CAISESKRGEETQYF
14 | TRBJ2-5 | - | TRBV27 | TRBD1 | TGTGCCAGCACCGGACAGGGTGAACCAGAGACCCAGTACTTC | CASTGQGEPETQYF
13 | TRBJ2-1 | - | TRBV4-2 | - | TGTGCCAGCAGCCAAGATATCGGGGGTGAGCAGTTCTTC | CASSQDIGGEQFF
12 | TRBJ2-5 | - | TRBV5-6 | - | TGTGCCAGCAGCTTGGGACAGGAGACCCAGTACTTC | CASSLGQETQYF
14 | TRBJ2-7 | - | TRBV5-1 | - | TGCGCCAGCAGGACCACAGGGAGCTCCTACGAGCAGTACTTC | CASRTTGSSYEQYF
11 | TRBJ2-7 | - | TRBV2 | - | TGTGCCAGCTCAGGGGCGAACGAGCAGTACTTC | CASSGANEQYF
14 | TRBJ2-7 | - | TRBV5-1 | TRBD2 | TGCGCCAGCAGCTCGGGACTAGCCACCTACGAGCAGTACTTC | CASSSGLATYEQYF
14 | TRBJ2-7 | - | TRBV6-1 | TRBD1 | TGTGCCAGCAGTTTAGGACAGGTTACCGGCGAGCAGTACTTC | CASSLGQVTGEQYF
12 | TRBJ1-1 | few | TRBV5-1 | - | TGCGCCAGCAGCTGGCAGGGAACTGAAGCTTTCTTT | CASSWQGTEAFF
11 | TRBJ1-2 | - | TRBV6-1 | - | TGTGCCAGCACTAAGGACACCCGCTACACCTTC | CASTKDTRYTF
13 | TRBJ1-1 | - | TRBV16 | - | TGTGCCAGCAGCCAACCCCCTAGCCCTGGAGCTTTCTTT | CASSQPPSPGAFF
15 | TRBJ2-7 | - | TRBV11-2 | - | TGTGCCAGCAGCTTAGGGGCGACGATGGGCTACGAGCAGTACTTC | CASSLGATMGYEQYF
12 | TRBJ1-1 | - | TRBV27 | TRBD1 | TGTGCCAGCAGGACAGGGTTGACTGAAGCTTTCTTT | CASRTGLTEAFF
14 | TRBJ1-1 | - | TRBV11-2 | - | TGTGCCAGCAGCTTATCCTCGGGGGGCACTGAAGCTTTCTTT | CASSLSSGGTEAFF
14 | TRBJ1-5 | - | TRBV7-6 | TRBD1 | TGTGCCAGCAGCCCCGGACAGGGTAATCAGCCCCAGCATTTT | CASSPGQGNQPQHF
14 | TRBJ1-5 | - | TRBV19 | - | TGTGCCAGTAGTGCGAGGGAACGGGGTCAGCCCCAGCATTTT | CASSARERGQPQHF
14 | TRBJ1-2 | - | TRBV6-1 | - | TGTGCCAGCAGCGAAGCTAGGGGTTCCTATGGCTACACCTTC | CASSEARGSYGYTF
14 | TRBJ2-7 | few | TRBV2 | TRBD2 | TGTGCCAGCAGTGAAGGAGCTAGCGGATACGAGCAGTACTTC | CASSEGASGYEQYF
16 | TRBJ2-1 | - | TRBV4-1 | - | TGCGCCAGCAGCCAGGCCCCCCGTCGCGGGGTAGATGAGCAGTTCTTC | CASSQAPRRGVDEQFF
15 | TRBJ2-7 | - | TRBV6-5 | TRBD2 | TGTGCCAGCAGACGGGAGGGGGGCAGCTCCTACGAGCAGTACTTC | CASRREGGSSYEQYF
13 | TRBJ2-5 | - | TRBV5-1 | TRBD2 | TGCGCCACCACTCAGAGCGGGGGTGAGACCCAGTACTTC | CATTQSGGETQYF